These 24 T cell receptor beta chains share one sample of origin, sequenced in a study of T cells in Graves' hyperthyroidism and ophthalmopathy (dated by TCRdb to between 2018 and 2020). The library was prepared using multiplex PCR. Sequencing took place on an Illumina HiSeq 2000. Amplification of TCR beta CDR3 regions was carried out from RNA transcripts. The TCR CDR3 was subjected to a first round of RT-PCR using the HTBI primer set and the Qiagen OneStep RT-PCR kit. TCRdb cleaned the public reads at Q25 with fastp, built clones with MiXCR and kept in-frame beta chains. CDR3 protein sequences are deduplicated, and each keeps its most common genes and DNA. The sample table shows over 350,000 distinct CDR3 sequences, and roughly 14% are seen once. The top ten clonotypes cover approximately 13% of the sample. Sequenced material: blood. These receptors were collected from a man between 18 and 35 years old with Graves' ophthalmopathy.

This clonotype showed up just a few times. V gene TRBV18 combines with J gene TRBJ1-2; D remains unclear. The germline V gene encodes CDR1 KGHSH and CDR2 LQKENI. The CDR3 loop spans 14 amino acids. V was shortened by 3 bases and J by 10 bases, with 18 bases between the two germline ends. This CDR3 reads CASSPWARKIDYTF. In DNA, the CDR3 is TGTGCCAGCTCACCGTGGGCCAGGAAGATCGACTACACCTTC.

This clonotype was seen at least ten times. The chain joins TRBV6-2 or TRBV6-3 to TRBJ2-7; 13 bases line up with TRBD2. This CDR3 is 16 amino acids long. V was pared by 9 bases and J by 2 bases, with 10 bases of the junction left unmatched. The germline gives CDR1 MNHEY, CDR2 SVGEGT. In DNA, the CDR3 is TGTGCCAGTGACCCGGGACTAGCGGGGCCTCCCTACGAGCAGTACTTC. Its protein is CASDPGLAGPPYEQYF.

The V and J genes are TRBV9 and TRBJ1-4, with no clear D. Trimming took off 4 bases at V and 8 bases at J, with 15 bases between the two ends. Germline V gives CDR1 SGDLS, CDR2 YYNGEE. The CDR3 runs to 14 residues. The CDR3 bases are TGTGCCAGCAGCCCCAGAATAAGACCCGAAAAACTGTTTTTT. This codes for CASSPRIRPEKLFF.

This clonotype was counted ten times or more. The DNA for the CDR3 is TGTGCCAGCAGCTTAGACATCCCGTACTATGGCTACACCTTC. Translated: CASSLDIPYYGYTF. The genes are TRBV7-9 and TRBJ1-2, with no clear D. The CDR3 length is 14 residues. CDR1 and CDR2 (germline): SEHNR, FQNEAQ (reference sequence). The germline V and J ends were trimmed by 1 base and 3 bases, with 9 bases remaining between them.

This clonotype occurred many times. The J gene is TRBJ2-5, the V gene TRBV5-8; D may be TRBD2 (6 bases). CDR1 SGHTS and CDR2 YDEGEE come from the germline V gene. Trimming took off 0 bases at V and 5 bases at J, with 14 bases between the two ends. The CDR3 spans 15 residues. The CDR3 nucleotides are TGTGCCAGCAGCTTGGGCCGGGACTCTCGTGAGACCCAGTACTTC. Its translation: CASSLGRDSRETQYF. Variable domain in full (rest from reference TRBV5-8 and TRBJ2-5): EAGVTQSPTHLIKTRGQQATLRCSPISGHTSVYWYQQALGLGLQFLLWYDEGEERNRGNFPPRFSGRQFPNYSSELNVNALELEDSALYLCASSLGRDSRETQYFGPGTRLLVL.

The sample holds many counts of this clonotype. The chain combines TRBV7-9 with TRBJ2-5; 8 bases align to TRBD2. Trimming cost V 4 bases and J 5 bases; bases outside gene matches: 6. The CDR3 is 14 amino acids. Germline V CDR1 and CDR2: SEHNR, FQNEAQ (reference sequence). This chain's CDR3 is CASSSSGRTETQYF. In DNA, the CDR3 is TGTGCCAGCAGCTCCAGCGGGAGAACGGAGACCCAGTACTTC. Variable domain in full (rest from reference TRBV7-9 and TRBJ2-5): DTGVSQNPRHKITKRGQNVTFRCDPISEHNRLYWYRQTLGQGPEFLTYFQNEAQLEKSRLLSDRFSAERPKGSFSTLEIQRTEQGDSAMYLCASSSSGRTETQYFGPGTRLLVL.

The V call is TRBV9, the J call TRBJ2-3; no clear D gene. The germline V and J ends were trimmed by 4 bases and 3 bases, with 9 bases remaining between them. Germline lookup yields CDR1 SGDLS and CDR2 YYNGEE. The CDR3 sequence is 13 residues long. The CDR3 sequence is CASSPSRTDTQYF. Here the CDR3 DNA reads TGTGCCAGCAGCCCCAGTCGTACAGATACGCAGTATTTT.

This clonotype was recorded many times. This rearrangement joins TRBV6-1 to TRBJ1-5; 9 bases fit TRBD1. V lost 10 bases to trimming and J lost 3 bases; unmatched junction nucleotides: 10. Germline lookup yields CDR1 MNHNS and CDR2 SASEGT. This CDR3 contains 15 residues. In nucleotides, the CDR3 is TGTGCCAACCGTTGGACAGGGGCCGCCAATCAGCCCCAGCATTTT. Its translation is CANRWTGAANQPQHF.

In this sample, this clonotype turned up many times. The chain carries TRBV30 and TRBJ1-3; no clear D gene. CDR3 size: 14 residues. Germline V CDR1 and CDR2: GTSNPN, SVGIG (reference sequence). Trimming left V 0 bases short and J 3 bases short, with 9 bases between. The CDR3 nucleotides read TGTGCCTGGAGTGTACCCCCCGTTGGAAACACCATATATTTT. This codes for CAWSVPPVGNTIYF.

The CDR3 spells CSVEGGTGGTDTQYF. The CDR3 coding sequence is TGCAGCGTTGAAGGGGGGACAGGGGGTACAGATACGCAGTATTTT. V gene TRBV29-1 combines with J gene TRBJ2-3; 11 positions agree with TRBD1. The CDR3 is 15 residues long. Looked up from germline, CDR1 is SQVTM and CDR2 is ANQGSEA. J lost 3 bases, V lost 1 base, and 3 bases had no gene match.

Points on this clonotype: This could be a read error, since a much larger clone is one nucleotide away. The chain carries TRBV19 and TRBJ2-2; a weak D match, TRBD2 (5 bases). CDR3 size: 15 residues. Germline V lookup: CDR1 LNHDA, CDR2 SQIVND (reference sequence). The CDR3 loop reads CASRKGRMNTGKLFF. The CDR3 DNA reads TGTGCCAGTAGGAAAGGACGGATGAACACCGGGAAGCTGTTTTTT.

This clonotype was seen many times. J is TRBJ1-2 and V is TRBV5-1; D call uncertain. Germline V CDR1 and CDR2: SGHRS, YFSETQ. The CDR3 has 15 residues. Between the trimmed V and J ends, which lost 0 bases and 3 bases, there was a span of 12 bases. The CDR3, as DNA: TGCGCCAGCAGCTTGGCCACTCAATTGGACTATGGCTACACCTTC. Its protein is CASSLATQLDYGYTF. The full variable domain, with the rest looked up from reference TRBV5-1 and TRBJ1-2, is KAGVTQTPRYLIKTRGQQVTLSCSPISGHRSVSWYQQTPGQGLQFLFEYFSETQRNKGNFPGRFSGRQFSNSRSEMNVSTLELGDSALYLCASSLATQLDYGYTFGSGTRLTVV.

This clonotype was detected many times. The CDR3 DNA sequence: TGTGCCAGCAGAAGAGGGACGGGAGGCACCCAAGAGACCCAGTACTTC. Translating it yields CASRRGTGGTQETQYF. The chain combines TRBV11-2 with TRBJ2-5; TRBD2 matches 7 bases. The V gene end was trimmed by 6 bases and the J gene end by 1 base; junction bases not matched to a gene: 11. The CDR3 loop spans 16 amino acids. Per the germline V gene, CDR1 is SGHAT and CDR2 is FQNNGV.

At least ten counts were recorded for this clonotype. The V gene is TRBV2, the J gene TRBJ2-5; TRBD1 matches at 9 bases. J lost 4 bases, V lost 5 bases, and 11 bases had no gene match. This CDR3 region has 16 residues. In germline, CDR1 is SNHLY, CDR2 FYNNEI. The CDR3: CASSIGQGILGETQYF. CDR3 DNA: TGTGCCAGCAGTATAGGACAGGGGATCCTGGGAGAGACCCAGTACTTC.

The table lists this clonotype with a count of one. The rearrangement uses TRBV10-3 and TRBJ2-7; D is uncertain. V was trimmed by 11 bases and J by 7 bases, leaving 9 bases between them. The CDR3 contains 9 residues. The V gene's germline CDR1 is ENHRY and CDR2 SYGVKD. The CDR3 loop is CAVYAEQYF. CDR3 sequence (DNA): TGTGCCGTGTATGCTGAGCAGTACTTC.

The chain employs TRBV11-3 and TRBJ2-1, with TRBD2 matching over 11 bases. Trimming cost V 1 base and J 10 bases; bases outside gene matches: 15. CDR1 SGHNT and CDR2 YENEEA come from the germline V gene. The length of the CDR3 is 18 residues. CDR3 sequence: CASSLGGLAGGSSGEQFF. CDR3 coding DNA: TGTGCCAGCAGCTTAGGGGGGCTAGCGGGAGGTAGTAGCGGGGAGCAGTTCTTC.

This clonotype was counted many times. The CDR3 region is CASSLVGDSYTGELFF. In DNA form, the CDR3 reads TGTGCCAGCAGCTTAGTGGGGGACAGCTACACCGGGGAGCTGTTTTTT. This chain connects TRBV11-2 to TRBJ2-2, with 7 bases aligning to TRBD1. The V segment lost 1 base and the J segment 3 bases; nucleotides outside the gene matches: 5. From germline, CDR1 is SGHAT and CDR2 FQNNGV. This CDR3 region has 16 residues.

The chain employs TRBV24-1 and TRBJ2-1; D is unresolved. Trimming left V 5 bases short and J 2 bases short, with 15 bases between. The germline V gene encodes CDR1 KGHDR and CDR2 SFDVKD. The CDR3 covers 16 residues. The CDR3 reads CATSGWGTATYNEQFF. In DNA form, the CDR3 reads TGTGCCACCAGTGGTTGGGGTACAGCCACCTACAATGAGCAGTTCTTC.

The sample holds many counts of this clonotype. This rearrangement joins TRBV27 to TRBJ2-7, with a weak D call TRBD1 (6 bases). V lost 0 bases, J lost 0 bases, and 15 bases lay in between. Looked up from germline, CDR1 is MNHEY and CDR2 is SMNVEV (reference sequence). The CDR3 contains 17 residues. Here the CDR3 reads CASSLSLSRGSSYEQYF. As DNA, the CDR3 is TGTGCCAGCAGTTTATCATTAAGCAGGGGATCCTCCTACGAGCAGTACTTC.

This clonotype has a count of ten or more. The J gene is TRBJ2-6, the V gene TRBV12-3 or TRBV12-4; no reliable D call. V lost 3 bases, J lost 0 bases, and 12 bases lay in between. The CDR3 loop spans 17 amino acids. The DNA for the CDR3 is TGTGCCAGCAGTTTCAGGATGAGGAGCTCTGGGGCCAACGTCCTGACTTTC. Protein: CASSFRMRSSGANVLTF.

V is TRBV5-1 and J is TRBJ2-3; 12 nucleotides match TRBD2. Germline V gene sequence: CDR1 SGHRS, CDR2 YFSETQ. The CDR3 contains 16 residues. With V trimmed by 4 bases and J by 1 base, 4 bases remained unmatched. The CDR3 is CASSTGLAGGTDTQYF. CDR3 DNA: TGCGCCAGCAGCACGGGACTAGCGGGCGGCACAGATACGCAGTATTTT.

This clonotype was found many times. The V and J genes are TRBV6-1 and TRBJ1-1; tentatively, D is TRBD1 (6 bases). Trimming shortened V by 6 bases and J by 4 bases, and 15 bases separated the two germline ends. CDR1 and CDR2 from the germline V gene are MNHNS and SASEGT. This CDR3 comprises 14 residues. CDR3 sequence reads: CASSNGQGGTEAFF. The CDR3 DNA follows: TGTGCCAGCAGCAACGGCCAAGGGGGCACTGAAGCTTTCTTT.

This clonotype showed up many times. The chain uses TRBV9 and TRBJ2-1; tentatively, D is TRBD2 (5 bases). This CDR3 region has 14 residues. The germline CDR1 and CDR2 sequences are SGDLS and YYNGEE. V shed 0 bases and J shed 10 bases, with 14 bases lying between them. The CDR3 reads CASSVVNSDSEQFF. The CDR3 DNA follows: TGTGCCAGCAGCGTAGTGAATTCGGACTCAGAGCAGTTCTTC.

In this sample, this clonotype turned up many times. The V gene is TRBV7-9, the J gene TRBJ2-2, with 8 positions matching TRBD1. The V and J ends lost 5 bases and 5 bases, in that order; junction bases with no gene match: 7. Germline assignment: CDR1 SEHNR and CDR2 FQNEAQ (reference sequence). The CDR3 sequence is 15 residues long. The CDR3 nucleotides are TGTGCCAGCAGCATGACAGGGGCTGTGACCGGGGAGCTGTTTTTT. Its translation: CASSMTGAVTGELFF. The full variable domain, with the rest looked up from reference TRBV7-9 and TRBJ2-2, is DTGVSQNPRHKITKRGQNVTFRCDPISEHNRLYWYRQTLGQGPEFLTYFQNEAQLEKSRLLSDRFSAERPKGSFSTLEIQRTEQGDSAMYLCASSMTGAVTGELFFGEGSRLTVL.